By share of the sample, the clone carrying this TCR beta chain is large. Its antigen is not known. This CDR3 is built from 14 residues. In germline, CDR1 is MDHEN, CDR2 SYDVKM. The V and J ends lost 5 bases and 6 bases respectively, with 14 bases between them. Other malignancies, prior chemotherapy and prior radiotherapy were absent in all patients, each of whom was node-negative on CT and PET/CT. Blood, about 5.5 milliliters, was collected at each of two time points. This record belongs to a study of prognosis after radiotherapy for stage I lung cancer. General study points: Reports indicated that TRBV and TRBJ gene usage differed between patients with and without metastases, including differences in nine V and a couple of J genes after SBRT.

Genomic DNA was the source, and TCR beta CDR3 was amplified from it by two-round multiplex PCR. Every TRBV and TRBJ gene had its own specific primer in first-round PCR. Each CDR3 protein is one row after TCRdb ran MiXCR on the multiplex PCR reads. The profile shows about 14,000 distinct CDR3 sequences, 25% to 30% of them singletons. This rearrangement joins TRBV28 to TRBJ2-1; the D gene is possibly TRBD2 (5 bases). Sequenced here: PBMCs, sampled before or after stereotactic body radiation therapy (not recorded which). The clonotype comes from a donor at least 50 years old with non-small cell lung cancer. CDR3 region: CASSLEAAFNEQFF. CDR3 nucleotide sequence: TGTGCCAGCAGTCTCGAAGCGGCCTTCAATGAGCAGTTCTTC.